A selection of T cell receptor beta chains follows, all from one sample in a study of tumor and adjacent non-tumor tissue in lung cancer. Via MiXCR, TCRdb re-called the multiplex PCR reads, giving one row per CDR3 protein. The table lists fewer than 100,000 distinct CDR3 sequences, around 80% of them singletons, with 45% to 55% in the top ten. The sequencing input was distant non-tumor lung tissue. The receptors come from a man aged 55 to 70 with non-small cell lung cancer. Both conserved end residues are trimmed from each CDR3. Each record gives: V gene, J gene, CDR3 protein.

v_gene: TRBV6-5; j_gene: TRBJ2-3; CDR3aa: VSSAGTDMHY
v_gene: TRBV6-2/TRBV6-3; j_gene: .; CDR3aa: ASMEILSHNEQY
v_gene: TRBV4-3; j_gene: TRBJ2-1; CDR3aa: VSIQDWARLAGRTYYNEQF
v_gene: TRBV20-1; j_gene: TRBJ2-3; CDR3aa: SARFDAGDRQY
v_gene: TRBV29-1; j_gene: TRBJ2-3; CDR3aa: SIWGADTHY
v_gene: TRBV20-1; j_gene: TRBJ2-7; CDR3aa: SARETNGDYYEQY
v_gene: TRBV11-3; j_gene: TRBJ2-1; CDR3aa: ASSLVAPPSVQF
v_gene: TRBV20-1; j_gene: TRBJ2-7; CDR3aa: SVRGREGRKQY
v_gene: TRBV7-9; j_gene: TRBJ2-7; CDR3aa: ASSDGFYEQQ
v_gene: TRBV11-3; j_gene: TRBJ2-2; CDR3aa: VSSSRGAGGYRAWGLF
v_gene: TRBV11-1; j_gene: TRBJ2-7; CDR3aa: ASSFGQTYEQY
v_gene: TRBV11-3; j_gene: TRBJ2-1; CDR3aa: ATNLGLLREQF
v_gene: TRBV11-1; j_gene: TRBJ2-5; CDR3aa: ASSLSTGETQN
v_gene: TRBV6-1; j_gene: TRBJ1-5; CDR3aa: TGSGHNSNQPQH
v_gene: TRBV6-5; j_gene: TRBJ1-1; CDR3aa: ASSYSGVEAF
v_gene: TRBV6-5; j_gene: TRBJ2-5; CDR3aa: ASRELSQETQH
v_gene: TRBV20-1; j_gene: TRBJ1-6; CDR3aa: NARDGGTYSPFH
v_gene: TRBV11-2; j_gene: TRBJ1-1; CDR3aa: ASSLLGRGTEAF
v_gene: TRBV7-8; j_gene: TRBJ1-5; CDR3aa: ASNLEGQGVRNQPQH
v_gene: TRBV12-3/TRBV12-4; j_gene: TRBJ2-7; CDR3aa: TSSLAEGRTYEQY
v_gene: TRBV5-1; j_gene: TRBJ2-2; CDR3aa: ASGSTDTNTGELF
v_gene: TRBV4-2; j_gene: TRBJ2-7; CDR3aa: ASSHNSYEQY
v_gene: TRBV28; j_gene: TRBJ1-2; CDR3aa: TSSKTGLQVGYT
v_gene: TRBV5-4; j_gene: TRBJ2-1; CDR3aa: ASSGEGRARDEQF
v_gene: TRBV6-5; j_gene: TRBJ2-7; CDR3aa: ASVNGGVTCCEQY
v_gene: TRBV6-5; j_gene: TRBJ2-5; CDR3aa: ASSGTGTAGGQY
v_gene: TRBV20-1; j_gene: TRBJ1-2; CDR3aa: TAAPGITDGYT
v_gene: TRBV20-1; j_gene: TRBJ2-1; CDR3aa: SVDSAGGPWNERF
v_gene: TRBV11-3; j_gene: TRBJ1-4; CDR3aa: ASMGQGREKLF